This TCR beta chain emerged from a study of blood T cell repertoires in COVID-19. This table comes from immunoSEQ multiplex PCR, and its TCRdb copy is limited to in-frame clones, with some not included. Among some 110,000 clones, roughly 90% were seen once, and the ten largest hold around 8%. The CDR3 is 15 residues long. The trim removed 2 bases at V and 5 bases at J, leaving 5 bases unmatched. CDR1 is MDHEN, CDR2 SYDVKM, per germline. This chain links TRBV28 with TRBJ2-1, with 8 bases identical to TRBD2. This TCR was recovered from a man in his 70s who had recovered from COVID-19. What was sequenced was peripheral blood. CDR3 nucleotide sequence: TGTGCCAGCAGTTTAGGTAGCGGGGTCCACAATGAGCAGTTCTTC. Protein: CASSLGSGVHNEQFF.